What follows are 27 T cell receptor beta chains derived from one specimen sequenced in a study of T-cell memory formation after mild COVID-19 (TCRdb year 2021). Library prep was done by 5' RACE. Sequencer: Illumina NovaSeq 6000. TCRdb applied fastp at Q25 and MiXCR to the public reads, then kept only in-frame beta chains. For every CDR3 protein sequence, its rows merge into one entry that carries the most common genes and DNA. The sample table holds 390,000 or so distinct CDR3 sequences, of which about 17% were seen once. Roughly 21% of the sample belongs to the ten largest clones. Sequenced: PBMCs or a T cell subset sorted from them (not recorded which). These receptors were taken from a man aged 18 to 29 who had mild COVID-19 (a few samples of this study predate the infection). The sample titles of this study are shuffled in the database, so cell type and time point are left out; the donor was told from shared clones.

The chain is built from TRBV6-6 and TRBJ2-7; D is undetermined. Germline V CDR1 and CDR2: MNHNY, SVGAGI (reference sequence). Deletions cut 7 bases from V and 0 bases from J, with 13 bases between. The CDR3 has 14 amino acids. For the CDR3, the DNA is TGTGCCAGCATGAACCCGAAAAGCTCCTACGAGCAGTACTTC. Translation gives CASMNPKSSYEQYF.

In this sample, this clonotype turned up a few times. The chain is built from TRBV23-1 and TRBJ1-2, with 12 bases that match TRBD1. TRBV23-1 has ORF status, its function being uncertain. This CDR3 spans 15 amino acids. V was clipped by 4 bases and J by 4 bases; unmatched bases: 4. This chain's CDR3 is CASSRGTGGPYGYTF. The CDR3 nucleotides are TGCGCCAGCAGTCGGGGGACAGGGGGCCCCTATGGCTACACCTTC.

The chain combines TRBV11-3 with TRBJ2-2; D may be TRBD1 (6 bases). CDR3 length equals 20 residues. Looked up from germline, CDR1 is SGHNT and CDR2 is YENEEA. V was trimmed by 5 bases and J by 2 bases, leaving 27 bases between them. CDR3 nucleotide sequence: TGTGCCAGCAGCACTAAAGGGTTCGGACAGACCTATGCTAACACCGGGGAGCTGTTTTTT. Translated: CASSTKGFGQTYANTGELFF.

This clonotype was counted many times. The genes are TRBV24-1 and TRBJ2-1, with 7 bases identical to TRBD1. The CDR3 contains 17 residues. Germline lookup yields CDR1 KGHDR and CDR2 SFDVKD. V trimming: 3 bases; J trimming: 1 base; junction bases outside the gene matches: 8. CDR3 sequence (DNA): TGTGCCACCAGTGATCCCCCCCAGGACAGGTCCTACAATGAGCAGTTCTTC. Amino acids: CATSDPPQDRSYNEQFF.

This clonotype was seen many times. V usage is TRBV5-1 and J usage is TRBJ2-2; D is possibly TRBD1 or TRBD2 (5 bases each). The CDR3 is 16 amino acids. Per germline, CDR1 SGHRS and CDR2 YFSETQ. Trimming pared 1 base from V and 0 bases from J, leaving 10 bases between. The CDR3 spells CASSLPGPANTGELFF. The CDR3 DNA is TGCGCCAGCAGCTTGCCGGGACCAGCGAACACCGGGGAGCTGTTTTTT.

The gene calls are TRBV12-5 and TRBJ1-2; 7 bases line up with TRBD1. The CDR3 consists of 15 residues. CDR1 is LGHNT, CDR2 FRNRAP, per germline. V dropped 7 bases and J dropped 4; count of bases not matched to a gene: 12. CDR3 sequence (DNA): TGTGCTAGTGCCCGGGTTGCAGGGGGGATCTATGGCTACACCTTC. The encoded protein is CASARVAGGIYGYTF.

This clonotype was counted a few times. CDR3: CASSLDISTDTQYF. Written as DNA, the CDR3 is TGTGCCAGCAGCTTAGATATCAGCACAGATACGCAGTATTTT. The chain uses TRBV7-6 and TRBJ2-3; no definite D call. The CDR3 is made up of 14 amino acids. Per the germline V gene, CDR1 is SGHVS and CDR2 is FNYEAQ. The V end was cut by 1 base, the J end by 0 bases, with 5 bases between.

V usage is TRBV6-2 or TRBV6-3 and J usage is TRBJ2-3; no clear D gene. The germline V and J ends were trimmed by 3 bases and 2 bases, with 12 bases remaining between them. The CDR3 is 15 residues long. The germline V gene has CDR1 MNHEY and CDR2 SVGEGT. The CDR3 nucleotides are TGTGCCAGCAGTTATTGGGGTGACAACACAGATACGCAGTATTTT. Its translation is CASSYWGDNTDTQYF.

This clonotype was seen only a few times. The rearrangement uses TRBV18 and TRBJ1-5; tentative D call: TRBD1 (5 bases). Germline CDR1 reads KGHSH; CDR2 reads LQKENI. CDR3 length: 16 amino acids. V lost 3 bases and J 5 bases, leaving 17 bases between the germline ends. The CDR3 sequence is CASSPQGSFFHQPQHF. CDR3 coding DNA: TGTGCCAGCTCACCCCAGGGTAGCTTCTTTCATCAGCCCCAGCATTTT.

This clonotype was recorded a few times. The chain employs TRBV14 and TRBJ1-4; D possibly corresponds to TRBD1 (6 bases). Per germline, CDR1 SGHDN and CDR2 FVKESK. The ends were cut back, 4 bases at V and 5 bases at J, with 8 bases in the middle. The CDR3 spans 13 residues. The CDR3 DNA reads as TGTGCCAGCAGCCGACAGGCCAATGAAAAACTGTTTTTT. Encoded protein: CASSRQANEKLFF.

The chain links TRBV11-2 to TRBJ1-1; 7 bases are shared with TRBD1. CDR3 size: 14 residues. V was clipped by 7 bases and J by 4 bases; unmatched bases: 9. Germline-derived CDR1 and CDR2 are SGHAT and FQNNGV. The CDR3 coding sequence is TGTGCCAGCACCCGACAGGGATTCGCCACTGAAGCTTTCTTT. This translates into CASTRQGFATEAFF.

The chain couples TRBV2 to TRBJ1-5; D not resolved. V gave up 1 base and J gave up 7 bases, with 14 bases separating them. CDR3 length equals 15 residues. Per germline, CDR1 SNHLY and CDR2 FYNNEI. The CDR3 DNA reads as TGTGCCAGCAGTGAAGTGTCCAGGACGCAACAGCCCCAGCATTTT. It encodes CASSEVSRTQQPQHF.

The chain links TRBV11-3 to TRBJ2-2; tentative D call: TRBD1 (5 bases). The V and J ends lost 0 bases and 1 base respectively, with 6 bases between them. Germline loops: CDR1 SGHNT, CDR2 YENEEA. This CDR3 comprises 15 residues. The CDR3 sequence: CASSLEQGNTGELFF. CDR3 bases: TGTGCCAGCAGCTTAGAGCAGGGGAACACCGGGGAGCTGTTTTTT. Filled out from reference TRBV11-3 and TRBJ2-2, the complete variable domain reads EAGVVQSPRYKIIEKKQPVAFWCNPISGHNTLYWYLQNLGQGPELLIRYENEEAVDDSQLPKDRFSAERLKGVDSTLKIQPAELGDSAVYLCASSLEQGNTGELFFGEGSRLTVL.

This clonotype was seen at least ten times. The V call is TRBV12-3 or TRBV12-4, the J call TRBJ2-1; D is perhaps TRBD1 (5 bases). The ends were cut back, 5 bases at V and 10 bases at J, with 12 bases in the middle. The CDR3 is made up of 12 amino acids. The chain's CDR3 is CASSLQRGEQFF. CDR3 nucleotide sequence: TGTGCCAGCAGTCTACAAAGGGGAGAGCAGTTCTTC.

The CDR3: CASSTSGIAKNIQYF. The DNA for the CDR3 is TGTGCCAGCAGTACATCGGGGATAGCCAAAAACATTCAGTACTTC. The chain couples TRBV7-9 to TRBJ2-4; D perhaps matches TRBD2 (5 bases). The CDR3 spans 15 residues. V lost 6 bases and J lost 0, with 12 bases in between. Germline V gives CDR1 SEHNR, CDR2 FQNEAQ (reference sequence).

This clonotype was seen a few times. The chain combines TRBV18 with TRBJ2-7, with TRBD1 matching 12 bases. CDR1 and CDR2 from the germline V gene are KGHSH and LQKENI. Trimming removed 2 bases from V and 4 bases from J; junction bases left unmatched: 3. The CDR3 sequence is 15 residues long. The DNA of the CDR3 is TGTGCCAGCTCACCAGGGACAGGGGGCGGTTACGAGCAGTACTTC. This sequence encodes CASSPGTGGGYEQYF.

The V and J genes are TRBV12-3 or TRBV12-4 and TRBJ2-5; 7 nucleotides align to TRBD1. CDR3 length: 15 amino acids. After removal of 1 base from V and 4 bases from J, the junction contained 6 bases not matched to a gene. The CDR3 here is CASSLDEGAPETQYF. DNA for the CDR3: TGTGCCAGCAGTTTAGATGAGGGGGCCCCAGAGACCCAGTACTTC.

The table lists this clonotype with many counts. The chain carries TRBV7-8 and TRBJ2-1; TRBD2 aligns across 7 bases. The CDR3 totals 16 residues. Germline V gene lookup returns CDR1 SGHVS and CDR2 FQNEAQ. The ends lost 5 bases at V and 6 bases at J; junction bases unmatched: 13. CDR3 loop: CASSPRERGVFNEQFF. The CDR3 DNA is TGTGCCAGCAGCCCGAGGGAGCGGGGAGTGTTCAATGAGCAGTTCTTC.

This rearrangement joins TRBV7-2 to TRBJ2-2; possible D gene TRBD1, 5 bases. CDR1 and CDR2 (germline): SGHTA, FQGNSA. V shed 5 bases and J shed 0 bases, with 10 bases lying between them. This CDR3 contains 15 residues. In DNA, the CDR3 is TGTGCCAGCAGCCGTGACAGAACGAACACCGGGGAGCTGTTTTTT. Its protein product is CASSRDRTNTGELFF. The variable domain in full, completed from reference TRBV7-2 and TRBJ2-2, reads GAGVSQSPSNKVTEKGKDVELRCDPISGHTALYWYRQSLGQGLEFLIYFQGNSAPDKSGLPSDRFSAERTGGSVSTLTIQRTQQEDSAVYLCASSRDRTNTGELFFGEGSRLTVL.

The rearrangement uses TRBV12-3 or TRBV12-4 and TRBJ1-1; maybe TRBD1 (6 bases). Trimming shortened V by 7 bases and J by 3 bases, and 12 bases separated the two germline ends. The CDR3 contains 13 residues. The CDR3, as DNA: TGTGCCAGCACACACAGGGAAGACACTGAAGCTTTCTTT. Residues: CASTHREDTEAFF.

The V and J genes are TRBV5-4 and TRBJ2-3; TRBD1 agrees at 11 bases. The J segment lost 2 bases and the V segment lost 0 bases, leaving 2 bases of the junction unmatched. Germline CDR1 is SGHNT and CDR2 is YYREEE (reference sequence). CDR3 length: 16 residues. This CDR3 is CASSLVGQGATDTQYF. CDR3 sequence (DNA): TGTGCCAGCAGCTTGGTTGGACAGGGGGCCACAGATACGCAGTATTTT.

The V and J genes are TRBV9 and TRBJ2-5; D gene ambiguous. The length of the CDR3 is 15 residues. V lost 0 bases to trimming and J lost 5 bases, with 14 bases between them. Germline CDR1 SGDLS, CDR2 YYNGEE. The CDR3 region is CASSVGVEVMETQYF. CDR3 coding DNA: TGTGCCAGCAGCGTAGGGGTAGAAGTCATGGAGACCCAGTACTTC.

V and J are TRBV11-3 and TRBJ2-5; 7 bases match TRBD2. V was clipped by 5 bases and J by 5 bases; unmatched bases: 5. The CDR3 has 13 residues. Germline V gene data show CDR1 as SGHNT and CDR2 as YENEEA. CDR3 region: CASSERDDETQYF. The CDR3 DNA reads TGTGCCAGCAGCGAGCGGGACGACGAGACCCAGTACTTC.

This chain links TRBV6-5 with TRBJ2-3; 11 nucleotides agree with TRBD2. CDR3 length: 17 amino acids. V lost 2 bases, J lost 8 bases, and 12 bases stayed unmatched. Germline-derived CDR1 and CDR2 are MNHEY and SVGAGI. CDR3 DNA: TGTGCCAGCAGTTACCTGGGTAGCGGGGGGGCCAGGGGTACGCAGTATTTT. This gives the protein CASSYLGSGGARGTQYF.

The V and J genes are TRBV5-1 and TRBJ2-1; D remains ambiguous. V dropped 0 bases and J dropped 8 bases, with 9 bases sitting between them. In germline, CDR1 is SGHRS, CDR2 YFSETQ. The CDR3 has 13 residues. The CDR3 DNA reads as TGCGCCAGCAGCTTGGGCGTCCCGGATGAGCAGTTCTTC. Its translation is CASSLGVPDEQFF. Complete variable domain (other parts from reference TRBV5-1 and TRBJ2-1): KAGVTQTPRYLIKTRGQQVTLSCSPISGHRSVSWYQQTPGQGLQFLFEYFSETQRNKGNFPGRFSGRQFSNSRSEMNVSTLELGDSALYLCASSLGVPDEQFFGPGTRLTVL.

There are a few counts of this clonotype. In nucleotides, the CDR3 is TGTGCCAGCAGACCCAGGACAGGGGCTAGCACAGATACGCAGTATTTT. Encoded protein: CASRPRTGASTDTQYF. The chain uses TRBV2 and TRBJ2-3, with TRBD1 identical over 9 bases. V lost 6 bases to trimming and J lost 0 bases; unmatched junction nucleotides: 7. This CDR3 contains 16 residues. Germline CDR1 SNHLY, CDR2 FYNNEI.

This chain joins TRBV7-3 and TRBJ2-5, with TRBD2 as a possible D gene (5 bases). Per germline, CDR1 SGHTA and CDR2 FQGTGA. The CDR3 is made up of 14 amino acids. V lost 5 bases and J 4 bases, leaving 14 bases between the germline ends. The DNA for the CDR3 is TGTGCCAGCAGCCGAGGGTCCCCACGAGAGACCCAGTACTTC. This translates into CASSRGSPRETQYF.